The clone carrying this T cell receptor (beta chain) has ten or more counts. Antigen specificity is unknown. CDR1 is SGHDT and CDR2 is YYEEEE in the germline V gene. This CDR3 is 16 amino acids long. Losses at the gene ends were 3 bases for V and 4 bases for J; bases not matched to a gene: 5. This specimen comes from a study of T cells in localized non-small cell lung cancer. Sequencing used immunoSEQ multiplex PCR; TCRdb keeps in-frame clones, though not all of them. This table has 50,000 to 70,000 clones, 81% appearing once. General observations from the study: Within adjacent lung there appeared a median around 55 of the top 100 tumor clones. Longer overall survival was associated with a higher density of T cells in the blood. Peak T cell clonality was found in uninvolved adjacent lung, exceeding tumor.

The chain uses TRBV5-6 and TRBJ2-2, with TRBD2 matching 11 bases. This TCR was sampled from a man aged 35 to 69 with stage II lung adenocarcinoma. Material: PBMCs, obtained before any cancer treatment. This CDR3 reads CASSSMTSGTTGELFF. The CDR3 nucleotides read TGTGCCAGCAGCTCCATGACTAGCGGGACCACCGGGGAGCTGTTTTTT.